This T cell receptor (beta chain) was documented in a study of PD-L1 blockade in urothelial cancer. Study at large: Between 0 and 3 prior chemotherapy regimens had been given to patients. Once treatment had started, blood was analyzed at 3 weeks (second dose) and again at 6 weeks.

V gave up 4 bases and J gave up 0 bases; unmatched junction bases: 4. Germline V gene lookup returns CDR1 SGDLS and CDR2 YYNGEE. The CDR3 extends over 15 amino acids. Regarding this clone: Its antigen is not identified.

Every PCR got spiked synthetic TCR analog templates. The assay was immunoSEQ multiplex PCR, and TCRdb's table has in-frame clones only and misses some. There are some 40,000 clones in the sample; about four fifths occur only once, and 15% to 20% lies in the top ten. Study-level findings and limits: Lower than median blood TCR clonality before treatment predicted better survival.

The material was PBMCs, obtained around atezolizumab (anti-PD-L1) treatment. The chain has TRBV9 and TRBJ2-1; TRBD1 agrees at 7 bases. This TCR derives from a man aged 55 to 70 with urothelial cancer. CDR3 region: CASSQQGSSYNEQFF. The CDR3 coding sequence is TGTGCCAGCAGCCAACAGGGGAGCTCCTACAATGAGCAGTTCTTC.